The clone carrying this T cell receptor (beta chain) has ten or more counts. This entry is derived from a study of blood T cells in healthy people across ages. At the level of the study: There was about one barcoded beta molecule captured by template switching per two T cells.

CDR3 length: 14 amino acids. Looked up from germline, CDR1 is SGHRS and CDR2 is YFSETQ. V trimming: 5 bases; J trimming: 7 bases; junction bases outside the gene matches: 9. Peripheral blood from each donor was collected in a volume of roughly 9.8 milliliters. Total RNA was isolated from each sample in quantities of at least 5.5 micrograms. Alongside a J-beta primer mix, a sample-barcoded 5' primer served in a second PCR lasting about 6 to 12 cycles. TCRdb re-called the 5' RACE reads through MiXCR, storing one row per CDR3 protein. The sample contains roughly 900,000 distinct CDR3 sequences, less than 35% of which appear only once.

Source material: blood. The chain couples TRBV5-1 to TRBJ1-5; 7 bases map to TRBD1. The receptor was isolated from a woman aged 80 or over in good health. The CDR3 loop reads CASSTGTVGQPQHF. CDR3 nucleotides: TGCGCCAGCAGTACGGGGACAGTTGGACAGCCCCAGCATTTT.